The rows below give T cell receptor beta chains drawn from one sample of a study of blood T cell repertoires in COVID-19. The repertoire was sequenced with immunoSEQ multiplex PCR; TCRdb's copy has only in-frame clones and lacks some. The data show under 150,000 clones, about 80% seen once. The sample comprised PBMCs or T cells enriched from blood (not recorded which). All receptors come from a man between 45 and 60 years old in a cohort exposed to, infected with or recovered from COVID-19 (not recorded which). The CDR3 runs from the conserved cysteine through the conserved F or W. The D gene is left open where the match is weak. A row's size may be missing; if present it is once, few, many or a size class.

TRBD1	TRBV6-2/TRBV6-3	TRBJ2-5	NA	TGTGCCAGCAGCACGACAGGGCGGGAGACCCAGTACTTC	CASSTTGRETQYF
NA	TRBV7-2	TRBJ1-2	NA	TGTGCCAGCAGCTTGCTCGGTCGGGGCTACACCTTC	CASSLLGRGYTF
NA	TRBV9	TRBJ1-2	few	TGTGCCAGCAGCGGCGGGGCAGTTGCTAACTATGGCTACACCTTC	CASSGGAVANYGYTF
NA	TRBV7-9	TRBJ1-1	NA	TGTGCCAGCAGCCACCCGGACAATATGAACACTGAAGCTTTCTTT	CASSHPDNMNTEAFF
TRBD2	TRBV6-5	TRBJ2-1	NA	TGTGCCAGCAGAACGGTCGGGGGGGGCCCCAATGAGCAGTTCTTC	CASRTVGGGPNEQFF
NA	TRBV19	TRBJ1-2	NA	TGTGCCAGTAGTATTTTAGAGTTCTCTGGCTACACCTTC	CASSILEFSGYTF
TRBD1	TRBV4-2	TRBJ2-3	few	TGTGCCAGCAGCCCTGACTACAGGGGCCGCACAGATACGCAGTATTTT	CASSPDYRGRTDTQYF
TRBD1	TRBV27	TRBJ1-6	NA	TGTGCCAGCAGTTTCCGGGACAGGGGATCACCCCTCCACTTT	CASSFRDRGSPLHF
TRBD2	TRBV9	TRBJ2-5	NA	TGTGCCAGCAGCATCGGACTAGCGCGGGAAGAGACCCAGTACTTC	CASSIGLAREETQYF
NA	TRBV6-5	TRBJ2-2	NA	TGTGCCAGCAGTTTCTCCGGGACAATAAACACCGGGGAGCTGTTTTTT	CASSFSGTINTGELFF
NA	TRBV28	TRBJ2-1	few	TGTGCCAGCACCCCGACTACTATGGTCTACAATGAGCAGTTCTTC	CASTPTTMVYNEQFF
NA	TRBV2	TRBJ1-5	NA	TGTGCCAGCAGTGAGATGGGGGCCCGTCAGCCCCAGCATTTT	CASSEMGARQPQHF
NA	TRBV5-5	TRBJ2-2	NA	TGTGCCAGCAGCTTGGAGAAAACTAGTGGCGCCGGGGAGCTGTTTTTT	CASSLEKTSGAGELFF
TRBD2	TRBV5-8	TRBJ2-7	NA	TGTGCCAGCAGCTTCGGGGGAGGGTCTCTCGAGCAGTACTTC	CASSFGGGSLEQYF
NA	TRBV6-5	TRBJ2-3	few	TGTGCCAGCAGTTACCAGGGTGACACAGATACGCAGTATTTT	CASSYQGDTDTQYF
NA	TRBV5-6	TRBJ2-7	NA	TGTGCCAGCAGCCCTTTACACGATTCCTACGAGCAGTACTTC	CASSPLHDSYEQYF
NA	TRBV15	TRBJ1-6	NA	TGTGCCACCAGCAGGGGGCTGAAGAATTCACCCCTCCACTTT	CATSRGLKNSPLHF
TRBD1	TRBV7-2	TRBJ2-5	NA	TGTGCCAGCAGCCCGGGACAGGGATCAGAGACCCAGTACTTC	CASSPGQGSETQYF
TRBD1	TRBV10-3	TRBJ1-1	NA	TGTGCCATCGCGACAGGGACTGAAGCTTTCTTT	CAIATGTEAFF
NA	TRBV9	TRBJ2-7	NA	TGTGCCAGCAGCGTAGGTAAACAGTCCTACGAGCAGTACTTC	CASSVGKQSYEQYF
TRBD1	TRBV5-1	TRBJ1-5	NA	TGCGCCAGCAGCTTGGGTGGGACAGCCTATCAGCCCCAGCATTTT	CASSLGGTAYQPQHF
NA	TRBV28	TRBJ2-7	few	TGTGCCAGCAGTACACCCCGGGACTTCAGCTACGAGCAGTACTTC	CASSTPRDFSYEQYF
TRBD2	TRBV7-9	TRBJ2-1	once	TGTGCCAGCAGCCCTGGACTAGCGGGCCCCTACAATGAGCAGTTCTTC	CASSPGLAGPYNEQFF
TRBD2	TRBV5-1	TRBJ2-3	few	TGCGCCAGCAGCTTGGTAGCGGGAGGGGCAGATACGCAGTATTTT	CASSLVAGGADTQYF
NA	TRBV5-1	TRBJ1-3	NA	TGCGCCAGCAGCTTGGAAGGGGTAGGAAACACCATATATTTT	CASSLEGVGNTIYF
NA	TRBV7-2	TRBJ2-7	NA	TGTGCCAGCAGCTTAGTTGGCCACGAGCAGTACTTC	CASSLVGHEQYF
NA	TRBV27	TRBJ1-1	NA	TGTGCCAGCAGTACCCTAGTGAACACTGAAGCTTTCTTT	CASSTLVNTEAFF
NA	TRBV5-1	TRBJ2-1	NA	TGCGCCAGCAGCTTAACCGGGGGCTCCTACAATGAGCAGTTCTTC	CASSLTGGSYNEQFF
TRBD1	TRBV11-2	TRBJ1-5	NA	TGTGCCAGCAGCCGTACTAACTCGGACAGGGGAGATCAGCCCCAGCATTTT	CASSRTNSDRGDQPQHF
NA	TRBV7-9	TRBJ2-2	NA	TGTGCCAGCAGCTTCCCGGGGGTTTCCACCGGGGAGCTGTTTTTT	CASSFPGVSTGELFF
TRBD2	TRBV19	TRBJ2-1	NA	TGTGCCAGTAGTCCCCAGCGGGGGGCCTCCTACAATGAGCAGTTCTTC	CASSPQRGASYNEQFF
NA	TRBV4-3	TRBJ2-5	NA	TGCGCCAGCAGCCAAGACAGGGTATGGGAGACCCAGTACTTC	CASSQDRVWETQYF
NA	TRBV24-1	TRBJ1-2	once	TGTGCCACCAGTGATTTGACAGGGAACTATGGCTACACCTTC	CATSDLTGNYGYTF
TRBD1	TRBV3-1/TRBV3-2	TRBJ2-1	NA	TGTGCCAGCAGCCGGGACAGGGTCGGTCGGATGATGTTCTTC	CASSRDRVGRMMFF
NA	TRBV10-1	TRBJ2-7	NA	TGCGCCAGCCGCGTTATCCGGGACAAGGGGTGCTACGAGCAGTACTTC	CASRVIRDKGCYEQYF
NA	TRBV9	TRBJ2-1	NA	TGTGCCAGCAGCTCATCGACAGATTACAATGAGCAGTTCTTC	CASSSSTDYNEQFF
NA	TRBV3-1/TRBV3-2	TRBJ1-2	NA	TGTGGGAGGACAGCCCTTAGAGGCTACACCTTC	CGRTALRGYTF
TRBD1	TRBV27	TRBJ2-6	NA	TGTGCCAGCAGTTCCCTAACCGGGACAGATACCACTGGGGCCAACGTCCTGACTTTC	CASSSLTGTDTTGANVLTF
TRBD2	TRBV29-1	TRBJ2-1	NA	TGCAGCGTTGAAGGTGCGGGGGGCCTAACTAGCTCCTACAATGAGCAGTTCTTC	CSVEGAGGLTSSYNEQFF
TRBD2	TRBV6-1	TRBJ2-7	NA	TGTGCCAGCAGTGAAGCCACACTAGCGGGACTCTACGAGCAGTACTTC	CASSEATLAGLYEQYF
NA	TRBV24-1	TRBJ1-5	NA	TGTGCCACCAGTGCGGGGGGGAGCAATCAGCCCCAGCATTTT	CATSAGGSNQPQHF
TRBD1	TRBV5-1	TRBJ2-7	NA	TGCGCCAGCAGCTTCGCACAGGGGGCCTACGAGCAGTACTTC	CASSFAQGAYEQYF
TRBD1	TRBV28	TRBJ2-7	NA	TGTGCCAGCCATAAATTAGGGACAGCCTCCCCTGGGGGTGACTTC	CASHKLGTASPGGDF
NA	TRBV10-3	TRBJ2-2	NA	TGTGCCATCAGCGGGGAGAACACCGGGGAGCTGTTTTTT	CAISGENTGELFF
TRBD2	TRBV2	TRBJ2-2	NA	TGTGCCAGCATACCTAGCGGGAGTGCCGGGGAGCTGTTTTTT	CASIPSGSAGELFF